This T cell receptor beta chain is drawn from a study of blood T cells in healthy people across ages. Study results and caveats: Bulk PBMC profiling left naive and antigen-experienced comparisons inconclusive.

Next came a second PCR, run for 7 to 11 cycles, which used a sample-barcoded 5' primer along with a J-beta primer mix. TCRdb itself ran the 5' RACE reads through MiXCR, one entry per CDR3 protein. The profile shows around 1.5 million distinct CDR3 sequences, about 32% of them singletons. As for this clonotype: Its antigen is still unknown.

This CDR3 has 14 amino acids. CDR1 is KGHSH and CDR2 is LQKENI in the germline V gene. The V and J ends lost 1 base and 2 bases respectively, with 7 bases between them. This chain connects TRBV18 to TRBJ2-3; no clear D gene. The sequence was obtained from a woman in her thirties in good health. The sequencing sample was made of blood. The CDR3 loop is CASSPLGTTDTQYF. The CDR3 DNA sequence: TGTGCCAGCTCACCACTCGGAACCACAGATACGCAGTATTTT.